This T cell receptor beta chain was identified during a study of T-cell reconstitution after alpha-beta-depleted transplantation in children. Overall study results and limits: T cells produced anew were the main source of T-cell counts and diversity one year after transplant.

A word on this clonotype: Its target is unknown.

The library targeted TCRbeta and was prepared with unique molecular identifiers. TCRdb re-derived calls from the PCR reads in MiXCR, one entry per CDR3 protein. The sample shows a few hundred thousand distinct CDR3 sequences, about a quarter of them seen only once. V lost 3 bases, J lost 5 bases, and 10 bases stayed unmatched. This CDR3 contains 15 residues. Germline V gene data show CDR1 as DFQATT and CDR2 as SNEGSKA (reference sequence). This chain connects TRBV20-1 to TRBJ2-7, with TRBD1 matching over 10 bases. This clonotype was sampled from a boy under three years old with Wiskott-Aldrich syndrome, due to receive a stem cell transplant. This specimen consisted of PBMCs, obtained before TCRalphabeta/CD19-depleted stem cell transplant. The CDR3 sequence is CSARITGTGVDEQYF. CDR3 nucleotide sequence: TGCAGTGCTAGGATAACCGGGACAGGGGTCGACGAGCAGTACTTC.